This T cell receptor beta chain stems from a study of cytomegalovirus exposure and HLA in healthy donors. General study results and limits: The study carried out a later analysis of TCR beta sequences. It associated about 15,000 of them with specific HLA alleles at a false discovery rate of 0.05. In a later analysis, V- and J-gene trimming of beta chains associated with a DCLRE1C missense variant, replicated independently.

With respect to this clone: Its specificity is unknown.

CDR1 is SGHNT and CDR2 is YENEEA in the germline V gene. V lost 1 base and J lost 10; bases outside the gene matches: 7. The CDR3 spans 15 residues. Both 60 Vbeta primers and 13 Jbeta primers went into the PCR. TCRdb's table, derived via immunoSEQ multiplex PCR, lists solely in-frame clones and lacks some. The sample holds over 50,000 clones, about four fifths seen once. The material sequenced was PBMCs. V is TRBV11-3 and J is TRBJ1-1; 12 nucleotides match TRBD1. This sequence originates from a man between 40 and 49 years old in good health and CMV-seronegative. This CDR3 is CASSLAGQGALVAFF. CDR3 sequence (DNA): TGTGCCAGCAGCTTAGCGGGACAGGGGGCTTTAGTAGCTTTCTTT.